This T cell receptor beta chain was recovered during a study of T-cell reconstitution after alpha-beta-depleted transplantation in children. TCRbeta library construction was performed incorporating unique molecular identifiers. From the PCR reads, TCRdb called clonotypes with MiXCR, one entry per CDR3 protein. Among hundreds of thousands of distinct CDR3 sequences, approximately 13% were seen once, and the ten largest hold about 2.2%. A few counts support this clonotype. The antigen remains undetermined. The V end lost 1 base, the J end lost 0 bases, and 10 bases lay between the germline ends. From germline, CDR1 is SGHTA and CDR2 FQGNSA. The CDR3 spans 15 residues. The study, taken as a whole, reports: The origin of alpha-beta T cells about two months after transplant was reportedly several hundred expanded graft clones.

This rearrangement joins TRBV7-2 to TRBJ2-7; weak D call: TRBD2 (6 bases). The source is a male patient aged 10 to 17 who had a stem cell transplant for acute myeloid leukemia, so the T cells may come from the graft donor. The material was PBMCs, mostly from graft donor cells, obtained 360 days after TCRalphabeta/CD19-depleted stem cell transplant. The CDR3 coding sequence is TGTGCCAGCAGCTTAGGGGACTGGAGCTCCTACGAGCAGTACTTC. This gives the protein CASSLGDWSSYEQYF. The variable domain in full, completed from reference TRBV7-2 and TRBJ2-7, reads GAGVSQSPSNKVTEKGKDVELRCDPISGHTALYWYRQSLGQGLEFLIYFQGNSAPDKSGLPSDRFSAERTGGSVSTLTIQRTQQEDSAVYLCASSLGDWSSYEQYFGPGTRLTVT.